This T cell receptor (beta chain) was found in a study of blood T cell repertoires in COVID-19. Germline V gene lookup returns CDR1 SGHVS and CDR2 FNYEAQ. The CDR3 is 14 amino acids. The J segment lost 2 bases and the V segment lost 4 bases, leaving 3 bases of the junction unmatched. Original methodology: Cell counts per sample came from amplifying reference gene primers. Repertoires were generated with immunoSEQ multiplex PCR, while TCRdb's copy carries only in-frame clones and drops some. Clone size and the V and J calls come from that table; the DNA yielded D and trimming. The repertoire consists of about 190,000 clones, with over 75% occurring once and the leading ten covering about an eighth.

Material: peripheral blood. This TCR derives from a woman between 50 and 59 years old with acute or convalescent COVID-19. This chain uses TRBV7-6 with TRBJ2-7, with 9 nucleotides matching TRBD1. CDR3 sequence: CASSSRTGAYEQYF. The CDR3 DNA follows: TGTGCCAGCAGCTCCCGGACAGGGGCCTACGAGCAGTACTTC.